Given below is one T cell receptor beta chain in context. The protocol was immunoSEQ multiplex PCR, while the TCRdb copy is restricted to in-frame clones and leaves out a portion. The sample lists fewer than 80,000 clones, 89% seen once, with around 4.9% in the top ten. This sample is part of a study of blood T cell repertoires in COVID-19. Study information: Samples of COVID-19 (acute and convalescent) were obtained from the United States, Italy and Spain.

Per the germline V gene, CDR1 is LNHDA and CDR2 is SQIVND (reference sequence). The CDR3 runs to 16 residues. V trimming: 5 bases; J trimming: 6 bases; junction bases outside the gene matches: 12. The receptor comes from a woman between 50 and 59 years old with active COVID-19. Specimen: peripheral blood. The chain uses TRBV19 and TRBJ2-2; 7 bases agree with TRBD1. This chain's CDR3 is CASSPHKGGLSGELFF. The CDR3 DNA reads as TGTGCCAGTAGTCCCCATAAAGGGGGCTTATCCGGGGAGCTGTTTTTT.